The 32 T cell receptor beta chains listed next were all sequenced from one sample in a study of graft-versus-host responses after intestinal transplantation. These TCRs' antigens remain unknown. The method was immunoSEQ multiplex PCR; TCRdb's version includes in-frame clones alone and lacks a portion of them. The table has around 93,000 clones, approximately 90% seen once; the top ten hold 5% to 6.5%. The source material was unstimulated CD8+ T cells sorted from spleen or lymph node cells, sampled before intestinal transplant. The receptors derive from a human donor who received an intestinal transplant.

V gene TRBV7-9 combines with J gene TRBJ2-2; TRBD2 matches at 11 bases. The CDR3 is 17 amino acids. Germline lookup yields CDR1 SEHNR and CDR2 FQNEAQ (reference sequence). V gave up 3 bases and J gave up 3 bases; unmatched junction bases: 6. The DNA for the CDR3 is TGTGCCAGCAGCTTCCGCCTAGCGGGGGGAGACACCGGGGAGCTGTTTTTT. It codes for CASSFRLAGGDTGELFF.

The chain combines TRBV4-1 with TRBJ2-2, with 10 bases matching TRBD2. This CDR3 contains 17 residues. V lost 1 base and J lost 3; bases outside the gene matches: 5. Germline CDR1 reads MGHRA; CDR2 reads YSYEKL. CDR3 sequence: CASSQVLAGAHTGELFF. In DNA, the CDR3 is TGCGCCAGCAGCCAAGTGCTAGCGGGGGCCCACACCGGGGAGCTGTTTTTT.

The chain joins TRBV6-6 to TRBJ1-5, with D unclear. CDR3 length: 16 amino acids. V dropped 0 bases and J dropped 1 base, with 10 bases sitting between them. Germline CDR1 is MNHNY and CDR2 is SVGAGI (reference sequence). The CDR3 nucleotides read TGTGCCAGCAGTTACTCGCTCGGAGGGAGCAATCAGCCCCAGCATTTT. Its translation: CASSYSLGGSNQPQHF.

The rearrangement uses TRBV5-4 and TRBJ1-2; D is unresolved. V lost 2 bases to trimming and J lost 4 bases, with 9 bases between them. Germline CDR1 is SGHNT and CDR2 is YYREEE (reference sequence). The CDR3 has 13 amino acids. Here the CDR3 reads CASSLTGSYGYTF. The DNA of the CDR3 is TGTGCCAGCAGCTTAACCGGGAGCTATGGCTACACCTTC. The full variable domain, completed using reference TRBV5-4 and TRBJ1-2, is ETGVTQSPTHLIKTRGQQVTLRCSSQSGHNTVSWYQQALGQGPQFIFQYYREEENGRGNFPPRFSGLQFPNYSSELNVNALELDDSALYLCASSLTGSYGYTFGSGTRLTVV.

The chain uses TRBV11-2 and TRBJ1-2, with D uncertain. Looked up from germline, CDR1 is SGHAT and CDR2 is FQNNGV. The CDR3 is made up of 14 amino acids. The germline V and J ends were trimmed by 3 bases and 7 bases, with 15 bases remaining between them. CDR3 in DNA: TGTGCCAGCAGCTTTCCCATAGCGTCGGGTGGCTACACCTTC. This gives the protein CASSFPIASGGYTF.

The gene calls are TRBV19 and TRBJ2-2, with 8 bases fitting TRBD1. After removal of 10 bases from V and 3 bases from J, the junction contained 4 bases not matched to a gene. CDR1 is LNHDA and CDR2 is SQIVND in the germline V gene (reference sequence). The CDR3 is 13 residues long. As DNA, the CDR3 is TGTGCCACCAGGGGGCTTCACACCGGGGAGCTGTTTTTT. It specifies CATRGLHTGELFF.

V is TRBV13 and J is TRBJ2-1; the D gene is possibly TRBD1 (7 bases). The V gene lost 4 bases and the J gene lost 0 bases, with 10 bases spanning the gap. This CDR3 contains 15 residues. Germline CDR1 is PRHDT and CDR2 is FYEKMQ (reference sequence). This CDR3 is CASSSRDSSYNEQFF. The CDR3 DNA reads as TGTGCCAGCAGCTCGCGGGACAGCTCCTACAATGAGCAGTTCTTC.

This chain joins TRBV10-3 and TRBJ2-5, with no clear D. Matching the DNA end better, TRBJ2-7 makes the J call doubtful. The germline V gene encodes CDR1 ENHRY and CDR2 SYGVKD. The CDR3 contains 14 residues. The CDR3 DNA reads as TGTGCCATCAGTGAGTCGGGCGTTCCCTACGAGCAGTACTTC. This translates into CAISESGVPYEQYF.

The CDR3 DNA is TGTGCCAGCAGCTTAGGACTCCCTGAAGCTTTCTTT. Protein: CASSLGLPEAFF. The genes are TRBV7-9 and TRBJ1-1, with D unresolved. Germline V CDR1 and CDR2: SEHNR, FQNEAQ (reference sequence). The CDR3 extends over 12 amino acids. Trimming left V 1 base short and J 6 bases short, with 6 bases between.

This chain links TRBV4-1 with TRBJ2-1, with a weak D call TRBD1 (5 bases). This CDR3 contains 13 residues. Germline lookup yields CDR1 MGHRA and CDR2 YSYEKL. The germline V and J ends were trimmed by 3 bases and 8 bases, with 11 bases remaining between them. CDR3 DNA sequence: TGCGCCAGCAGCCAGACAGTTGTGGATGAGCAGTTCTTC. This encodes CASSQTVVDEQFF.

V is TRBV5-6 and J is TRBJ1-5; D gene uncertain. The CDR3 runs to 12 residues. Trimming took off 0 bases at V and 5 bases at J, with 3 bases between the two ends. Germline V lookup: CDR1 SGHDT, CDR2 YYEEEE. The CDR3 DNA follows: TGTGCCAGCAGCTTGGGGGATCAGCCCCAGCATTTT. This gives the protein CASSLGDQPQHF.

V usage is TRBV18 and J usage is TRBJ1-5, with TRBD1 identical over 7 bases. Germline V gives CDR1 KGHSH, CDR2 LQKENI. This CDR3 is 15 amino acids long. V lost 0 bases, J lost 5 bases, and 4 bases stayed unmatched. CDR3 in amino acids: CASSPPPGGYQPQHF. The CDR3 DNA reads TGTGCCAGCTCACCACCTCCAGGGGGGTATCAGCCCCAGCATTTT.

As to this clone: Sequence at one end of the junction differs from germline and may be a read error. The chain uses TRBV4-1 and TRBJ1-6, with 7 bases fitting TRBD1. The germline V gene encodes CDR1 MGHRA and CDR2 YSYEKL. The CDR3 is 15 amino acids. The CDR3 sequence is CASRQDRAYNSPLHF. DNA for the CDR3: TGCGCCAGCAGACAAGACAGGGCCTATAATTCACCCCTCCACTTT.

This sequence joins TRBV11-3 and TRBJ2-1; 10 positions agree with TRBD1. The germline V gene has CDR1 SGHNT and CDR2 YENEEA. The CDR3 consists of 18 residues. The junction had 10 bases not matched to a gene; V was cut back by 1 base and J by 4 bases. The DNA for the CDR3 is TGTGCCAGCAGCTTAGGGGGGACAGGGGTTTTCGGGTACAATGAGCAGTTCTTC. It is translated as CASSLGGTGVFGYNEQFF.

This rearrangement joins TRBV27 to TRBJ1-4; possibly TRBD1 for D (6 bases). Germline assignment: CDR1 MNHEY and CDR2 SMNVEV (reference sequence). V lost 3 bases to trimming and J lost 8 bases, with 13 bases between them. The CDR3 runs 14 residues. Here the CDR3 reads CASSLGQGGEKLFF. In nucleotides, the CDR3 is TGTGCCAGCAGTTTGGGACAAGGGGGGGAAAAACTGTTTTTT.

This chain joins TRBV28 and TRBJ2-3; no clear D gene. The CDR3 is 14 residues long. The V gene lost 3 bases and the J gene lost 0 bases, with 7 bases spanning the gap. Germline values: CDR1 MDHEN, CDR2 SYDVKM. CDR3 sequence: CASSFDRSTDTQYF. CDR3 bases: TGTGCCAGCAGTTTCGACCGTAGCACAGATACGCAGTATTTT.

This chain connects TRBV7-3 to TRBJ2-3, with 8 bases that match TRBD1. The ends lost 2 bases at V and 4 bases at J; junction bases unmatched: 5. Germline loops: CDR1 SGHTA, CDR2 FQGTGA. The CDR3 length is 15 residues. The CDR3: CASSLSGGASDTQYF. DNA of the CDR3: TGTGCCAGCAGCTTATCAGGGGGCGCATCAGATACGCAGTATTTT. Full variable domain (missing parts from reference TRBV7-3 and TRBJ2-3): GAGVSQTPSNKVTEKGKYVELRCDPISGHTALYWYRQSLGQGPEFLIYFQGTGAADDSGLPNDRFFAVRPEGSVSTLKIQRTERGDSAVYLCASSLSGGASDTQYFGPGTRLTVL.

This clone has more than one count but fewer than ten. V gene TRBV7-3 combines with J gene TRBJ2-1; D is possibly TRBD2 (6 bases). Between the trimmed V and J ends, which lost 2 bases and 7 bases, there was a span of 15 bases. The CDR3 has 15 residues. From germline, CDR1 is SGHTA and CDR2 FQGTGA. This chain's CDR3 is CASSLASIAANEQFF. The CDR3 nucleotides read TGTGCCAGCAGCTTAGCGTCAATAGCGGCAAATGAGCAGTTCTTC.

The chain combines TRBV2 with TRBJ2-7, with TRBD2 matching 8 bases. The CDR3 loop spans 15 amino acids. Germline CDR1 is SNHLY and CDR2 is FYNNEI. V was pared by 1 base and J by 3 bases, with 5 bases of the junction left unmatched. The CDR3 DNA is TGTGCCAGCAGTGAAGGTAGCGGGGATTACTACGAGCAGTACTTC. Its translation: CASSEGSGDYYEQYF.

This clone has a handful of counts. The V gene is TRBV6-1, the J gene TRBJ2-7, with 7 bases lining up with TRBD1. CDR3 size: 14 residues. Germline V gives CDR1 MNHNS, CDR2 SASEGT. V lost 3 bases to trimming and J lost 5 bases; unmatched junction nucleotides: 7. In DNA form, the CDR3 reads TGTGCCAGCAGTGAGGGGAGACAGGGTAACGAGCAGTACTTC. Its translation is CASSEGRQGNEQYF.

The rearrangement links TRBV27 to TRBJ1-4; D remains unclear. This CDR3 is built from 13 residues. Trimming pared 3 bases from V and 3 bases from J, leaving 5 bases between. Germline V gives CDR1 MNHEY, CDR2 SMNVEV (reference sequence). The CDR3, as DNA: TGTGCCAGCAGTTTTGGAGCTAATGAAAAACTGTTTTTT. Amino acid sequence: CASSFGANEKLFF.

This clone came up once. The chain combines TRBV2 with TRBJ2-1; tentatively, D is TRBD2 (5 bases). Germline V gives CDR1 SNHLY, CDR2 FYNNEI. The V end lost 1 base, the J end lost 9 bases, and 19 bases lay between the germline ends. CDR3 length equals 16 residues. The CDR3 spells CASSEGARGHVFEQFF. For the CDR3, the DNA is TGTGCCAGCAGTGAAGGGGCGAGAGGGCATGTTTTTGAGCAGTTCTTC.

The rearrangement uses TRBV6-5 and TRBJ2-1; D call uncertain. The CDR3 is 15 residues long. V was cut by 4 bases and J by 0 bases, with 10 bases left in between. Per germline, CDR1 MNHEY and CDR2 SVGAGI. Here the CDR3 reads CASSSGGSSYNEQFF. CDR3 nucleotide sequence: TGTGCCAGCAGTTCAGGCGGTAGCTCCTACAATGAGCAGTTCTTC.

The CDR3: CASSPRRQGAKFAMGYNEQFF. CDR3 coding DNA: TGTGCCAGCAGCCCGAGACGACAGGGGGCGAAATTCGCAATGGGCTACAATGAGCAGTTCTTC. This chain links TRBV7-3 with TRBJ2-1; 10 bases line up with TRBD1. Unmatched junction bases numbered 22, after V lost 5 bases and J lost 3 bases. In germline, CDR1 is SGHTA, CDR2 FQGTGA. This CDR3 region has 21 residues. The full variable domain, its missing parts supplied by reference TRBV7-3 and TRBJ2-1, is GAGVSQTPSNKVTEKGKYVELRCDPISGHTALYWYRQSLGQGPEFLIYFQGTGAADDSGLPNDRFFAVRPEGSVSTLKIQRTERGDSAVYLCASSPRRQGAKFAMGYNEQFFGPGTRLTVL.

This chain joins TRBV13 and TRBJ2-7, with TRBD1 matching 7 bases. The germline CDR1 and CDR2 sequences are PRHDT and FYEKMQ (reference sequence). The CDR3 extends over 15 amino acids. The junction had 8 bases not matched to a gene; V was cut back by 5 bases and J by 1 base. The CDR3 nucleotides are TGTGCCAGCAGCGGGGCCGGGACAGTTTCCTACGAGCAGTACTTC. The encoded protein is CASSGAGTVSYEQYF.

V gene TRBV6-1 combines with J gene TRBJ1-2; the D is unclear. Germline loops: CDR1 MNHNS, CDR2 SASEGT. Trimming removed 3 bases from V and 4 bases from J, with 21 bases in between. This CDR3 contains 17 residues. CDR3 bases: TGTGCCAGCAGTGACAGTCTCCCCATGCGAAAGACCTATGGCTACACCTTC. Encoded protein: CASSDSLPMRKTYGYTF.

The chain has TRBV13 and TRBJ2-5; TRBD1 matches at 8 bases. The length of the CDR3 is 13 residues. The V gene end was trimmed by 5 bases and the J gene end by 5 bases; junction bases not matched to a gene: 4. Germline V gene lookup returns CDR1 PRHDT and CDR2 FYEKMQ (reference sequence). CDR3 nucleotide sequence: TGTGCCAGCAGCGCCAGGGGGCGCGAGACCCAGTACTTC. Its protein is CASSARGRETQYF.

The chain is built from TRBV7-9 and TRBJ1-2, with unresolved D. The V gene's germline CDR1 is SEHNR and CDR2 FQNEAQ (reference sequence). V lost 8 bases, J lost 5 bases, and 15 bases lay in between. CDR3 size: 13 residues. The CDR3 coding sequence is TGTGCCAGCCCATCGGGCGCGGAATATGGCTACACCTTC. The encoded protein is CASPSGAEYGYTF.

V gene TRBV9 combines with J gene TRBJ1-1; possible D gene TRBD1, 6 bases. This CDR3 has 15 residues. V shed 4 bases and J shed 2 bases, with 15 bases lying between them. CDR1 is SGDLS, CDR2 YYNGEE, per germline. CDR3 protein: CASSTSGVFNTEAFF. For the CDR3, the DNA is TGTGCCAGCAGCACTTCAGGGGTCTTTAACACTGAAGCTTTCTTT. The variable domain in full, completed from reference TRBV9 and TRBJ1-1, reads DSGVTQTPKHLITATGQRVTLRCSPRSGDLSVYWYQQSLDQGLQFLIQYYNGEERAKGNILERFSAQQFPDLHSELNLSSLELGDSALYFCASSTSGVFNTEAFFGQGTRLTVV.

The V gene is TRBV4-3, the J gene TRBJ2-7; 7 bases line up with TRBD2. The junction had 5 bases not matched to a gene; V was cut back by 3 bases and J by 3 bases. CDR1 and CDR2 from the germline V gene are LGHNA and YSLEER. The CDR3 runs to 14 residues. The DNA of the CDR3 is TGCGCCAGCAGCCACCAGCGGGGCGACTACGAGCAGTACTTC. This translates into CASSHQRGDYEQYF.

J is TRBJ2-3 and V is TRBV10-2; 10 positions agree with TRBD1. The V gene end was trimmed by 11 bases and the J gene end by 3 bases; junction bases not matched to a gene: 8. This CDR3 has 14 residues. CDR1 is WSHSY, CDR2 SAAADI, per germline. CDR3 sequence reads: CAAGRTGGTDTQYF. The CDR3 region has the DNA TGCGCCGCAGGTCGGACAGGGGGAACAGATACGCAGTATTTT.

The chain carries TRBV5-6 and TRBJ1-1; maybe TRBD1 (5 bases). The CDR3 extends over 15 amino acids. With 1 base removed from V and 2 bases from J, the gap between germline ends came to 12 bases. Germline V gene sequence: CDR1 SGHDT, CDR2 YYEEEE. This CDR3 reads CASSLLTGDNTEAFF. CDR3 sequence (DNA): TGTGCCAGCAGCTTGTTGACCGGGGACAACACTGAAGCTTTCTTT.